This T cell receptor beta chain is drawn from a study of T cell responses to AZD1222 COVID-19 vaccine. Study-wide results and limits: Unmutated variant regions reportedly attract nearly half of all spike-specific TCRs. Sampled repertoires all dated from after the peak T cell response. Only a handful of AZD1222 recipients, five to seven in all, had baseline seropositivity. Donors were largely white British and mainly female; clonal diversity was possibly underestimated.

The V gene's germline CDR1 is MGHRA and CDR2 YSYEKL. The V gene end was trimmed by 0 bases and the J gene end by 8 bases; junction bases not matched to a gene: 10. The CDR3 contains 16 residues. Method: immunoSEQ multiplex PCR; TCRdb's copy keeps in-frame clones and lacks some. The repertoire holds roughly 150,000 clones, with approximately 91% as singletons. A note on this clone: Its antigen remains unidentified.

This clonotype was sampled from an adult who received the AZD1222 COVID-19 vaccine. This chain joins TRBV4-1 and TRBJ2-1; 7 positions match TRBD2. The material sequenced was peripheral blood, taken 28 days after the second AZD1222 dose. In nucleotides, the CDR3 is TGCGCCAGCAGCCAAGAGGGCGCGGGAGTGGGCGATGAGCAGTTCTTC. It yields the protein CASSQEGAGVGDEQFF.